This T cell receptor beta chain came from a study of control samples from healthy donors and cancer patients (dated by TCRdb to 2020 to 2022). In the germline V gene, CDR1 corresponds to KGHSH and CDR2 to LQKENI. After removal of 2 bases from V and 1 base from J, the junction retains 6 bases not matched to a gene. The CDR3, cysteine through phenylalanine, is 16 amino acids long. Just the 48-base CDR3 DNA is kept, in frame starting at base 1. Concerning this clone: The antigen this receptor binds is unknown. Base quality data are lacking; no much larger clone is found one base away.

Library method: the immunoSEQ multiplex PCR assay. TCRdb's version of the immuneACCESS table is confined to in-frame rearrangements and falls short of the full clone set. An unresolved V gene accounts for under half of the shortfall where checked; the remainder is of unknown origin. The sample contains about 140,000 clones, approximately 92% of them found a single time. The ten largest make up about 11% of the sample. This chain joins TRBV18 to TRBJ2-5; 8 middle bases align to TRBD2. The TCR originated in a man aged 25-45 years in good health. Sequenced sample: blood. The CDR3 in this case is CASSPEELAGQETQYF. The bases are TGTGCCAGCTCACCAGAGGAGCTAGCGGGCCAAGAGACCCAGTACTTC.